This passage covers 5 T cell receptor beta chains from one sample sequenced in a study of blood T cells in healthy people across ages. The use of a sample-barcoded 5' primer and a J-beta primer mix characterized a second PCR of about 7 to 12 cycles. TCRdb ran MiXCR on the 5' RACE reads and lists one entry per CDR3 protein. The data contain approximately 1,000,000 distinct CDR3 sequences, more than 30% of them singletons. Input material: blood. These receptors came from a young man in good health.

This clonotype has just a few counts. This chain connects TRBV4-3 to TRBJ1-2, with 7 bases that match TRBD1. CDR1 and CDR2 (germline): LGHNA, YSLEER. V trimming: 4 bases; J trimming: 4 bases; junction bases outside the gene matches: 9. This CDR3 comprises 15 residues. The DNA of the CDR3 is TGCGCCAGCAGCCCGACAGGGAATAGTGCCTATGGCTACACCTTC. Translation gives CASSPTGNSAYGYTF.

This clonotype has just a few counts. The CDR3 DNA reads TGTGCCAGCAGCTTGGAGATAGCGGGGGCCTCGATATCCTACAATGAGCAGTACTTC. Protein product: CASSLEIAGASISYNEQYF. V and J are TRBV5-4 and TRBJ2-1; 9 positions agree with TRBD2. The J call is uncertain, as TRBJ2-7 better fits the DNA end. Per the germline V gene, CDR1 is SGHNT and CDR2 is YYREEE (reference sequence). The CDR3 spans 19 residues.

This clonotype occurred a few times. J is TRBJ1-5 and V is TRBV3-1; D gene ambiguous. This CDR3 contains 14 residues. V dropped 0 bases and J dropped 4 bases, with 7 bases sitting between them. CDR1 and CDR2 (germline): LGHDT, YNNKEL (reference sequence). DNA of the CDR3: TGTGCCAGCAGCCAAGACCGTCTGAATCAGCCCCAGCATTTT. As protein: CASSQDRLNQPQHF.

The chain carries TRBV15 and TRBJ1-4; the D is unclear. Germline assignment: CDR1 LNHNV and CDR2 YYDKDF (reference sequence). V lost 0 bases and J lost 6, with 5 bases in between. This CDR3 spans 13 amino acids. The CDR3 loop reads CATSRDQDEKLFF. CDR3 bases: TGTGCCACCAGCAGAGACCAGGATGAAAAACTGTTTTTT.

Concerning this clonotype itself: A much larger clone differs from this one at a single base, so this may be a read error. The CDR3 DNA reads as TGCAGTGTTAGAGGTGGTCTACCACCCTACGAGCAGTACTTC. Protein: CSVRGGLPPYEQYF. This chain links TRBV20-1 with TRBJ2-4, with D uncertain. The J call may be mistaken, given a closer DNA end match to TRBJ2-7. CDR1 and CDR2 from the germline V gene are DFQATT and SNEGSKA (reference sequence). This CDR3 comprises 14 residues.